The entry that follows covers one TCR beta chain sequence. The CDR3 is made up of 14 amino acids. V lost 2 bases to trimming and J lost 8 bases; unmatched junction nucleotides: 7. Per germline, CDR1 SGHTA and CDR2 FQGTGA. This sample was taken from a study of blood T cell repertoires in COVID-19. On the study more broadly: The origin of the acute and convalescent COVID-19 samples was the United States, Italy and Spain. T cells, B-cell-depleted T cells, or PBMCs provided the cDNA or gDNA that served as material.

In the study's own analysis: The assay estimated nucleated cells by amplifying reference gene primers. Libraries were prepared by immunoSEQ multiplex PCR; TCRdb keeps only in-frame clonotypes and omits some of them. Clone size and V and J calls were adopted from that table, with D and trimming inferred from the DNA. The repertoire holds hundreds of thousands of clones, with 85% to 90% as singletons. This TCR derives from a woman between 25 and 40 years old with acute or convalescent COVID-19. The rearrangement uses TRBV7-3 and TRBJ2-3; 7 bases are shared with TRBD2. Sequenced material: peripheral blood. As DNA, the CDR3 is TGTGCCAGCAGCTTATTGGCGGGGGATTTTACGCAGTATTTT. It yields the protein CASSLLAGDFTQYF.